Each of the 10 T cell receptor beta chains below was sequenced from the same sample in a study of blood T cell repertoires in COVID-19. TCRdb's table, derived via immunoSEQ multiplex PCR, lists solely in-frame clones and lacks some. The repertoire holds under 350,000 clones, under 95% seen once, with roughly 2.6% in the top ten. The sequenced sample consisted of PBMCs or T cells enriched from blood (not recorded which). These receptors were obtained from a man aged 60-69 years who had recovered from COVID-19.

V is TRBV19 and J is TRBJ2-7; TRBD2 agrees at 14 bases. The CDR3 covers 15 residues. Per germline, CDR1 LNHDA and CDR2 SQIVND (reference sequence). V shed 4 bases and J 6 bases; nucleotides not matched to a gene: 5. This chain's CDR3 is CASSRTGTSGSEQYF. CDR3 coding DNA: TGTGCCAGTAGTAGGACCGGGACTAGCGGGAGCGAGCAGTACTTC.

The V call is TRBV20-1, the J call TRBJ1-5; 8 bases agree with TRBD1. The CDR3 loop spans 14 amino acids. Germline V gene data show CDR1 as DFQATT and CDR2 as SNEGSKA (reference sequence). V was pared by 3 bases and J by 4 bases, with 5 bases of the junction left unmatched. The CDR3 loop is CSASRQGRNQPQHF. For the CDR3, the DNA is TGCAGTGCTAGTCGACAGGGGCGGAATCAGCCCCAGCATTTT.

CDR3 DNA: TGTGCCAGCAGTCGGGGGACAGGGAACAATCAGCCCCAGCATTTT. It codes for CASSRGTGNNQPQHF. This sequence joins TRBV6-5 and TRBJ1-5; TRBD1 agrees at 9 bases. The CDR3 is 15 residues long. Trimming removed 5 bases from V and 3 bases from J; junction bases left unmatched: 5. CDR1 is MNHEY, CDR2 SVGAGI, per germline.

The chain joins TRBV18 to TRBJ1-1; D gene uncertain. The CDR3 consists of 15 residues. Per germline, CDR1 KGHSH and CDR2 LQKENI. V lost 1 base to trimming and J lost 0 bases, with 9 bases between them. In nucleotides, the CDR3 is TGTGCCAGCTCACCACTTAGTAAGATGAACACTGAAGCTTTCTTT. Protein sequence: CASSPLSKMNTEAFF. The complete variable domain, with remaining parts taken from reference TRBV18 and TRBJ1-1, reads NAGVMQNPRHLVRRRGQEARLRCSPMKGHSHVYWYRQLPEEGLKFMVYLQKENIIDESGMPKERFSAEFPKEGPSILRIQQVVRGDSAAYFCASSPLSKMNTEAFFGQGTRLTVV.

This rearrangement joins TRBV3-1 (or the pseudogene TRBV3-2) to TRBJ1-4, with D perhaps TRBD1 (6 bases). CDR1 is LGHDT and CDR2 is YNNKEL in the germline V gene (reference sequence). This CDR3 has 15 residues. With 1 base removed from V and 8 bases from J, the gap between germline ends came to 14 bases. CDR3 sequence reads: CASSQVAGQTEKLFF. In DNA form, the CDR3 reads TGTGCCAGCAGCCAAGTTGCCGGACAGACGGAAAAACTGTTTTTT.

The rearrangement links TRBV30 to TRBJ2-5; 9 bases fit TRBD2. The CDR3 covers 15 residues. Unmatched junction bases numbered 6, after V lost 0 bases and J lost 4 bases. Germline CDR1 and CDR2: GTSNPN and SVGIG (reference sequence). The chain's CDR3 is CAWSVGAGGGETQYF. DNA for the CDR3: TGTGCCTGGAGTGTAGGAGCGGGGGGCGGAGAGACCCAGTACTTC.

The chain is built from TRBV10-1 and TRBJ2-7; D is perhaps TRBD1 (6 bases). CDR1 WNHNN and CDR2 SYGVQD come from the germline V gene (reference sequence). The length of the CDR3 is 13 residues. V was pared by 0 bases and J by 3 bases, with 6 bases between. This chain's CDR3 is CASSESTGYEQYF. In DNA, the CDR3 is TGCGCCAGCAGTGAGTCGACAGGCTACGAGCAGTACTTC.

The chain links TRBV13 to TRBJ2-7, with TRBD2 identical over 11 bases. V lost 4 bases and J lost 0; bases outside the gene matches: 20. Per the germline V gene, CDR1 is PRHDT and CDR2 is FYEKMQ (reference sequence). The CDR3 is 21 amino acids. This CDR3 is CASSSYRGLGTSGRSSYEQYF. For the CDR3, the DNA is TGTGCCAGCAGCTCCTACAGGGGTTTGGGAACTAGCGGGAGAAGCTCCTACGAGCAGTACTTC.

This chain links TRBV18 with TRBJ2-1; weak D call: TRBD1 (6 bases). This CDR3 has 14 residues. V was trimmed by 0 bases and J by 5 bases, leaving 8 bases between them. Germline CDR1 is KGHSH and CDR2 is LQKENI. The CDR3 is CASSPPDSHNEQFF. The CDR3 bases are TGTGCCAGCTCACCACCGGACAGCCACAATGAGCAGTTCTTC.

V usage is TRBV10-3 and J usage is TRBJ1-1; 10 bases line up with TRBD1. The V gene's germline CDR1 is ENHRY and CDR2 SYGVKD. The CDR3 covers 15 residues. V dropped 1 base and J dropped 1; count of bases not matched to a gene: 0. The CDR3 sequence: CAISEWDRGNTEAFF. The CDR3 region has the DNA TGTGCCATCAGTGAGTGGGACAGGGGGAACACTGAAGCTTTCTTT.